The 9 T cell receptor beta chains presented below share a single source sample, sequenced in a study of blood T cell repertoires in COVID-19. Clones were sequenced by immunoSEQ multiplex PCR, and TCRdb holds only the in-frame ones, with some missing. The sample gives more than 55,000 clones, about four fifths of which show up once; around 9.7% is in the top ten. The sequencing input was peripheral blood. The receptors stem from a woman of 80 years or more with acute or convalescent COVID-19.

The chain joins TRBV9 to TRBJ2-1; possible D gene TRBD2, 7 bases. In germline, CDR1 is SGDLS, CDR2 YYNGEE. CDR3 length equals 16 residues. With 4 bases removed from V and 1 base from J, the gap between germline ends came to 15 bases. The DNA for the CDR3 is TGTGCCAGCAGCACGACGGGGGGCCTGTCCTACAATGAGCAGTTCTTC. It yields the protein CASSTTGGLSYNEQFF.

V is TRBV6-5 and J is TRBJ1-2, with TRBD1 identical over 11 bases. V shed 6 bases and J 5 bases; nucleotides not matched to a gene: 5. The V gene's germline CDR1 is MNHEY and CDR2 SVGAGI. The CDR3 runs 14 residues. CDR3 nucleotides: TGTGCCAGCAGACCGGGACAGGGGGGATATGGCTACACCTTC. Translating it yields CASRPGQGGYGYTF.

This clone was recorded a few times. V gene TRBV7-9 combines with J gene TRBJ2-3, with D tentatively TRBD2 (7 bases). Germline V CDR1 and CDR2: SEHNR, FQNEAQ (reference sequence). Trimming pared 2 bases from V and 4 bases from J, leaving 13 bases between. There are 15 residues in the CDR3. The CDR3 sequence: CASSLTGGQSDTQYF. The DNA of the CDR3 is TGTGCCAGCAGCTTAACGGGGGGCCAGTCAGATACGCAGTATTTT.

This rearrangement joins TRBV28 to TRBJ1-2, with 9 bases matching TRBD1. Per the germline V gene, CDR1 is MDHEN and CDR2 is SYDVKM. There are 18 residues in the CDR3. Trimming cost V 1 base and J 1 base; bases outside gene matches: 10. CDR3 in DNA: TGTGCCAGCAGTTTATATTCCCCCGGGACAGGGAATAACTATGGCTACACCTTC. This sequence encodes CASSLYSPGTGNNYGYTF.

The genes are TRBV29-1 and TRBJ1-1, with TRBD1 as a possible D gene (5 bases). V gave up 3 bases and J gave up 5 bases, with 16 bases separating them. The CDR3 consists of 14 residues. Germline loops: CDR1 SQVTM, CDR2 ANQGSEA. CDR3 in DNA: TGCAGCGTTGAGCAGACCAGGGCGGGAACTGAAGCTTTCTTT. Translation gives CSVEQTRAGTEAFF.

This clone was seen more than once but under ten times. The chain has TRBV5-5 and TRBJ2-7; 7 nucleotides line up with TRBD2. This CDR3 region has 13 residues. The germline gives CDR1 SGHKS, CDR2 YYEKEE (reference sequence). With V trimmed by 3 bases and J by 12 bases, 12 bases remained unmatched. CDR3 amino acids: CASSSVTGGERYF. The CDR3 DNA is TGTGCCAGCAGCTCGGTAACTGGGGGGGAGAGGTACTTC.

This sequence joins TRBV10-3 and TRBJ1-1; D call uncertain. Germline assignment: CDR1 ENHRY and CDR2 SYGVKD. CDR3 length equals 13 residues. With 6 bases removed from V and 1 base from J, the gap between germline ends came to 9 bases. The CDR3 sequence is CAIRFGENTEAFF. CDR3 bases: TGTGCCATCAGGTTCGGGGAGAACACTGAAGCTTTCTTT.

For this clone: The same CDR3 can be traced to other DNA sequences in this sample. The chain recombines TRBV4-1 with TRBJ1-2; no firm D call. This CDR3 region has 14 residues. In germline, CDR1 is MGHRA, CDR2 YSYEKL. V shed 0 bases and J shed 2 bases, with 7 bases lying between them. As DNA, the CDR3 is TGCGCCAGCAGCCAAGATCAGACAAACTATGGCTACACCTTC. Amino acid sequence: CASSQDQTNYGYTF.

The chain uses TRBV19 and TRBJ2-5; 9 bases map to TRBD1. Germline CDR1 reads LNHDA; CDR2 reads SQIVND (reference sequence). The CDR3 is made up of 15 amino acids. V was pared by 1 base and J by 2 bases, with 2 bases of the junction left unmatched. The CDR3 DNA is TGTGCCAGTAGTATAGTTGGGACAGGGCAAGAGACCCAGTACTTC. This codes for CASSIVGTGQETQYF.